These T cell receptor beta chains were read from a single sample in a study of T cells in Graves' hyperthyroidism and ophthalmopathy. TCRdb reprocessed the multiplex PCR reads with MiXCR, giving one entry per CDR3 protein. The table records 500,000 to 600,000 distinct CDR3 sequences, 46% of them present only once. Source material: peripheral blood or thyroid tissue (not recorded which). These receptor sequences come from an adult woman with Graves' disease, either hyperthyroidism or ophthalmopathy (not recorded which). CDR3s include the opening cysteine and the closing phenylalanine or tryptophan. A D gene is named only where the DNA matches it firmly. Not every row has a clone size; where given, it reads once, few, many or a size class.

D gene: TRBD1
V gene: TRBV10-2
clone size: .
J gene: TRBJ1-6
CDR3 protein: CASSERLWGQGLALHF
CDR3 DNA: TGCGCCAGCAGTGAGAGACTTTGGGGACAGGGGCTAGCCCTCCACTTT

D gene: TRBD2
V gene: TRBV7-3
clone size: .
J gene: TRBJ2-7
CDR3 protein: CASSPTARNTGTSGTYEQYF
CDR3 DNA: TGTGCCAGCAGCCCGACCGCTAGGAACACCGGGACTAGCGGCACCTACGAGCAGTACTTC

D gene: .
V gene: TRBV19
clone size: many
J gene: TRBJ1-2
CDR3 protein: CASIGDSPYGYTF
CDR3 DNA: TGTGCCAGTATCGGGGACTCTCCATATGGCTACACCTTC

D gene: .
V gene: TRBV18
clone size: .
J gene: TRBJ2-7
CDR3 protein: CASSLEQGTSSYEQYF
CDR3 DNA: TGTGCCAGCTCATTAGAACAGGGAACGAGTTCCTACGAGCAGTACTTC

D gene: .
V gene: TRBV3-1
clone size: many
J gene: TRBJ2-5
CDR3 protein: CASRLRETQYF
CDR3 DNA: TGTGCCAGCAGGTTGCGGGAGACCCAGTACTTC

D gene: TRBD1
V gene: TRBV10-3
clone size: .
J gene: TRBJ1-2
CDR3 protein: CATRDRGPNTF
CDR3 DNA: TGTGCCACCCGGGACAGGGGTCCAAACACCTTC

D gene: TRBD1
V gene: TRBV28
clone size: many
J gene: TRBJ2-7
CDR3 protein: CAVGQGLEQYF
CDR3 DNA: TGTGCGGTGGGACAGGGCCTCGAGCAGTACTTC

D gene: .
V gene: TRBV18
clone size: few
J gene: TRBJ2-7
CDR3 protein: CASSPDSAEQYF
CDR3 DNA: TGTGCCAGCTCACCGGATTCAGCCGAGCAGTACTTC

D gene: .
V gene: TRBV20-1
clone size: .
J gene: TRBJ1-1
CDR3 protein: CSARGLRNTEAFF
CDR3 DNA: TGCAGTGCTAGAGGACTGAGAAACACTGAAGCTTTCTTT

D gene: TRBD1
V gene: TRBV7-9
clone size: .
J gene: TRBJ2-7
CDR3 protein: CASTSRGWYEQYF
CDR3 DNA: TGTGCCAGCACCTCCAGGGGGTGGTACGAGCAGTACTTC

D gene: .
V gene: TRBV2
clone size: .
J gene: TRBJ1-5
CDR3 protein: CASSLLGRGNQPQHF
CDR3 DNA: TGTGCCAGCAGCCTCCTCGGCAGGGGCAATCAGCCCCAGCATTTT